The 26 T cell receptor beta chains below were found in one sample sequenced in a study of CD8+ T cells in alopecia areata. RNA, once extracted, was reverse transcribed into cDNA for use as the sequencing template. Data came from immunoSEQ multiplex PCR; TCRdb stores just in-frame clones and leaves some out. The data hold under 250,000 clones, with 57% observed a single time. Material: CD4+ T cells sorted from blood, obtained at week 0. These receptor sequences come from a human donor with alopecia areata.

The V and J genes are TRBV29-1 and TRBJ2-3, with D maybe TRBD2 (6 bases). Trimming took off 6 bases at V and 6 bases at J, with 34 bases between the two ends. Germline CDR1 SQVTM, CDR2 ANQGSEA. There are 19 residues in the CDR3. In DNA form, the CDR3 reads TGCAGCGTAACACCACTGTCCCCCCTTTTAGTCGCTAGCGACGATACGCAGTATTTT. The encoded protein is CSVTPLSPLLVASDDTQYF.

This clone has just a few counts. The gene calls are TRBV5-5 and TRBJ1-5, with no clear D. The CDR3 is 15 amino acids. Trimming cost V 0 bases and J 1 base, with 8 bases left between them. CDR1 is SGHKS and CDR2 is YYEKEE in the germline V gene (reference sequence). CDR3 residues: CASSLGTDSNQPQHF. The CDR3 DNA is TGTGCCAGCAGCTTGGGAACCGACAGCAATCAGCCCCAGCATTTT. Supplemented by reference TRBV5-5 and TRBJ1-5, the full variable domain reads DAGVTQSPTHLIKTRGQQVTLRCSPISGHKSVSWYQQVLGQGPQFIFQYYEKEERGRGNFPDRFSARQFPNYSSELNVNALLLGDSALYLCASSLGTDSNQPQHFGDGTRLSIL.

CDR3 nucleotides: TGTGCCAGCAGTTACGGGCGGTCAGCTAACTATGGCTACACCTTC. Its protein product is CASSYGRSANYGYTF. The rearrangement uses TRBV6-5 and TRBJ1-2; D not resolved. The CDR3 has 15 amino acids. V was pared by 2 bases and J by 0 bases, with 10 bases between. Germline CDR1 reads MNHEY; CDR2 reads SVGAGI.

The rearrangement joins TRBV11-3 to TRBJ2-5; 7 nucleotides agree with TRBD2. Germline V gene lookup returns CDR1 SGHNT and CDR2 YENEEA. The CDR3 extends over 13 amino acids. With V trimmed by 6 bases and J by 5 bases, 6 bases remained unmatched. The CDR3 spells CASSPSRGETQYF. The DNA for the CDR3 is TGTGCCAGCAGTCCCTCGCGGGGGGAGACCCAGTACTTC.

The DNA of the CDR3 is TGCAGCGTTCAAGCGACTAGCCAGTTCTTC. Protein: CSVQATSQFF. The chain is built from TRBV29-1 and TRBJ2-1, with 7 bases identical to TRBD2. The CDR3 runs 10 residues. V was pared by 5 bases and J by 13 bases, with 5 bases of the junction left unmatched. Germline V lookup: CDR1 SQVTM, CDR2 ANQGSEA.

The chain has TRBV19 and TRBJ2-3; D may be TRBD1 or TRBD2 (5 bases each). Germline loops: CDR1 LNHDA, CDR2 SQIVND (reference sequence). The V and J ends lost 5 bases and 3 bases respectively, with 9 bases between them. The CDR3 length is 13 residues. The CDR3 DNA reads as TGTGCCAGTAGTCCCGGGGCGACAGATACGCAGTATTTT. Translating gives CASSPGATDTQYF.

The V and J genes are TRBV5-1 and TRBJ1-3; D call uncertain. The V and J ends lost 5 bases and 4 bases respectively, with 7 bases between them. This CDR3 has 12 residues. Germline V gene sequence: CDR1 SGHRS, CDR2 YFSETQ. CDR3: CASSYDGNTIYF. For the CDR3, the DNA is TGCGCCAGCAGTTACGACGGAAACACCATATATTTT.

The chain links TRBV5-1 to TRBJ2-7, with D possibly TRBD2 on 7 matching bases. The germline gives CDR1 SGHRS, CDR2 YFSETQ. CDR3 length equals 17 residues. V was clipped by 0 bases and J by 5 bases, with 21 bases between them. DNA of the CDR3: TGCGCCAGCAGCTTGGTCCGGGGGGCTCCAGGCGGGGACGAGCAGTACTTC. This gives the protein CASSLVRGAPGGDEQYF.

This chain joins TRBV29-1 and TRBJ2-3, with D uncertain. The CDR3 covers 12 residues. V was cut by 4 bases and J by 6 bases, with 11 bases left in between. Germline values: CDR1 SQVTM, CDR2 ANQGSEA. The CDR3 sequence: CSVVFSRDTQYF. The CDR3 bases are TGCAGCGTTGTATTTAGCCGGGATACGCAGTATTTT.

This sequence joins TRBV5-4 and TRBJ2-5, with D perhaps TRBD2 (5 bases). The V and J ends lost 3 bases and 2 bases respectively, with 14 bases between them. In germline, CDR1 is SGHNT, CDR2 YYREEE (reference sequence). The CDR3 has 15 residues. The CDR3 nucleotides are TGTGCCAGCAGCTCCCCAAGCGGCAGTCAAGAGACCCAGTACTTC. Residues: CASSSPSGSQETQYF.

The chain employs TRBV29-1 and TRBJ2-1; D is perhaps TRBD2 (6 bases). Trimming removed 7 bases from V and 1 base from J, with 11 bases in between. CDR3 length: 13 residues. CDR1 is SQVTM and CDR2 is ANQGSEA in the germline V gene. CDR3 amino acids: CSALRGSYNEQFF. The CDR3 nucleotides are TGCAGCGCTCTGCGGGGATCCTACAATGAGCAGTTCTTC.

V and J are TRBV29-1 and TRBJ2-3; 7 bases are a match to TRBD1. This CDR3 spans 15 amino acids. The trim removed 1 base at V and 5 bases at J, leaving 9 bases unmatched. CDR1 and CDR2 (germline): SQVTM, ANQGSEA. The CDR3 DNA follows: TGCAGCGTTGAAGTGGTGAGGGGGCTTGGAGATACGCAGTATTTT. This gives the protein CSVEVVRGLGDTQYF.

In its sample, this clone was seen a few times. The chain carries TRBV14 and TRBJ2-2; D remains unclear. The CDR3 consists of 17 residues. The V gene lost 2 bases and the J gene lost 1 base, with 14 bases spanning the gap. Germline loops: CDR1 SGHDN, CDR2 FVKESK. CDR3 residues: CASSQIAAAVNTGELFF. CDR3 DNA: TGTGCCAGCAGCCAAATTGCCGCGGCAGTGAACACCGGGGAGCTGTTTTTT.

The gene calls are TRBV30 and TRBJ1-6; 7 positions agree with TRBD1. Germline lookup yields CDR1 GTSNPN and CDR2 SVGIG (reference sequence). V shed 2 bases and J 9 bases; nucleotides not matched to a gene: 7. The CDR3 runs to 14 residues. The CDR3 loop reads CAWSRQGPISPLHF. The CDR3 DNA is TGTGCCTGGAGTCGACAGGGACCAATTTCACCCCTCCACTTT. Drawing the rest from reference TRBV30 and TRBJ1-6, the complete variable domain is SQTIHQWPATLVQPVGSPLSLECTVEGTSNPNLYWYRQAAGRGLQLLFYSVGIGQISSEVPQNLSASRPQDRQFILSSKKLLLSDSGFYLCAWSRQGPISPLHFGNGTRLTVT.

This chain joins TRBV30 and TRBJ2-7; a possible D gene is TRBD1 (5 bases). Trimming pared 6 bases from V and 0 bases from J, leaving 9 bases between. The CDR3 is made up of 12 amino acids. Germline values: CDR1 GTSNPN, CDR2 SVGIG (reference sequence). The CDR3, as DNA: TGTGCCTGTCACAGGAGCTCCTACGAGCAGTACTTC. The encoded protein is CACHRSSYEQYF.

The chain is built from TRBV30 and TRBJ1-1; D possibly corresponds to TRBD1 (5 bases). The CDR3 contains 11 residues. Germline V gene sequence: CDR1 GTSNPN, CDR2 SVGIG (reference sequence). CDR3 sequence: CATTGNTEAFF. The CDR3 DNA follows: TGTGCTACCACAGGGAACACTGAAGCTTTCTTT.

This clone has just a few counts. The chain couples TRBV9 to TRBJ1-6; D unclear. V was clipped by 1 base and J by 5 bases, with 7 bases between them. The CDR3 is 14 residues long. The V gene's germline CDR1 is SGDLS and CDR2 YYNGEE. The CDR3 DNA is TGTGCCAGCAGCGTAATCCCCGATAATTCACCCCTCCACTTT. Residues: CASSVIPDNSPLHF.

This clone was seen only a few times. The chain uses TRBV29-1 and TRBJ2-7, with 14 bases fitting TRBD2. Germline V CDR1 and CDR2: SQVTM, ANQGSEA. The CDR3 loop spans 14 amino acids. The ends lost 4 bases at V and 3 bases at J; junction bases unmatched: 2. The CDR3 spells CSVAGLAGGYEQYF. The CDR3 DNA sequence: TGCAGCGTTGCAGGACTAGCGGGAGGCTACGAGCAGTACTTC.

CDR3 DNA: TGTGCCAGCAGCCGCAGCAGGGGGGGAGGCTTCTACAATGAGCAGTTCTTC. Amino acid sequence: CASSRSRGGGFYNEQFF. V gene TRBV13 combines with J gene TRBJ2-1, with D perhaps given as TRBD1 or TRBD2 (7 bases each). CDR1 is PRHDT and CDR2 is FYEKMQ in the germline V gene (reference sequence). This CDR3 is 17 amino acids long. V shed 5 bases and J shed 3 bases, with 20 bases lying between them.

CDR3 protein: CASSPDVIYGYTF. The DNA for the CDR3 is TGTGCCAGCAGCCCCGACGTGATCTATGGCTACACCTTC. The chain has TRBV7-9 and TRBJ1-2, with unresolved D. This CDR3 region has 13 residues. V shed 5 bases and J shed 4 bases, with 11 bases lying between them. Germline V lookup: CDR1 SEHNR, CDR2 FQNEAQ (reference sequence).

This clone was found a few times. The chain carries TRBV27 and TRBJ2-3; unclear D gene. Germline values: CDR1 MNHEY, CDR2 SMNVEV (reference sequence). Trimming pared 7 bases from V and 6 bases from J, leaving 20 bases between. The CDR3 is made up of 15 amino acids. The CDR3 bases are TGTGCCAGCACCCCAAGACACCTCGGTCGGGATACGCAGTATTTT. Protein sequence: CASTPRHLGRDTQYF.

The V and J genes are TRBV5-1 and TRBJ2-1; 7 bases line up with TRBD1. J gave up 4 bases and V 4 bases, and 8 bases lay outside the gene matches. This CDR3 has 15 residues. Looked up from germline, CDR1 is SGHRS and CDR2 is YFSETQ. The CDR3 DNA reads as TGCGCCAGCAGCCGACAGGGAATGGGGTACAATGAGCAGTTCTTC. Translating it yields CASSRQGMGYNEQFF.

This chain links TRBV30 with TRBJ2-3; 7 bases line up with TRBD1. Germline loops: CDR1 GTSNPN, CDR2 SVGIG (reference sequence). The CDR3 totals 14 residues. After removal of 2 bases from V and 5 bases from J, the junction contained 7 bases not matched to a gene. The CDR3 reads CAWSRQGEGDTQYF. In nucleotides, the CDR3 is TGTGCCTGGAGTAGGCAGGGGGAAGGAGATACGCAGTATTTT.

The V gene is TRBV18, the J gene TRBJ1-1; D gene unclear. The CDR3 runs 13 residues. The V and J ends lost 0 bases and 5 bases respectively, with 7 bases between them. The V gene's germline CDR1 is KGHSH and CDR2 LQKENI. CDR3 bases: TGTGCCAGCTCACCACCGGTCGTGACTGAAGCTTTCTTT. Translated, it gives CASSPPVVTEAFF.

The CDR3 DNA follows: TGCGCCAGCAGCTCCCCAGAGCGGGACGGGGAGCTGTTTTTT. Its protein product is CASSSPERDGELFF. The chain employs TRBV4-1 and TRBJ2-2, with 7 bases fitting TRBD2. The CDR3 is 14 residues long. The V segment lost 5 bases and the J segment 7 bases; nucleotides outside the gene matches: 7. CDR1 is MGHRA, CDR2 YSYEKL, per germline.

This clone appeared a few times. The chain combines TRBV14 with TRBJ2-3, with TRBD1 matching 9 bases. The CDR3 covers 15 residues. The ends lost 1 base at V and 3 bases at J; junction bases unmatched: 2. Germline CDR1 reads SGHDN; CDR2 reads FVKESK. The CDR3 sequence: CASSQAGQGTDTQYF. The CDR3 nucleotides read TGTGCCAGCAGCCAAGCGGGACAGGGAACAGATACGCAGTATTTT.